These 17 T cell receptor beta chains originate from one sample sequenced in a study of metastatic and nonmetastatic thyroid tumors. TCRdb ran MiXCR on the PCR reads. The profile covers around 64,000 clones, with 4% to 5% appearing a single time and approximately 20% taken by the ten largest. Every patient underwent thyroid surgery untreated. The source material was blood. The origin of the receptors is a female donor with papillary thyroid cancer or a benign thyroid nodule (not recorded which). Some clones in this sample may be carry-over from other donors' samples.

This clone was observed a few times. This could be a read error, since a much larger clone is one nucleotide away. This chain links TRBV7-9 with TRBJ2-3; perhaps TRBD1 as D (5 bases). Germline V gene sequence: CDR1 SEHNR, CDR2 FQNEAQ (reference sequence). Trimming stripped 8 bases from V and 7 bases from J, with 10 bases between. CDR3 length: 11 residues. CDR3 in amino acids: CASSRQNTQYF. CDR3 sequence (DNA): TGTGCCAGCTCCCGACAGAATACGCAGTATTTT.

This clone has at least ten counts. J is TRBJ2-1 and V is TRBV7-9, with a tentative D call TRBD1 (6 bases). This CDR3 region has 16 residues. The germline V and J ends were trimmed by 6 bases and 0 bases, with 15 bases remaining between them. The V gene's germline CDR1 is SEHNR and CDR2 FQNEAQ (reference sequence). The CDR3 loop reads CASRIRTGSSYNEQFF. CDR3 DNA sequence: TGTGCCAGCAGGATAAGAACAGGGAGCTCCTACAATGAGCAGTTCTTC.

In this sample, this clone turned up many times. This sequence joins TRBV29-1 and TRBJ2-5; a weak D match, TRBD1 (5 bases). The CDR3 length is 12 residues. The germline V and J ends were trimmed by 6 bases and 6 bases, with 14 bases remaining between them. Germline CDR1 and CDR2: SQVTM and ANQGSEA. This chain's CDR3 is CSVGQGTKTQYF. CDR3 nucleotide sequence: TGCAGCGTCGGGCAGGGTACAAAGACCCAGTACTTC. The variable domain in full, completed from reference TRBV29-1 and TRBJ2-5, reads SAVISQKPSRDICQRGTSLTIQCQVDSQVTMMFWYRQQPGQSLTLIATANQGSEATYESGFVIDKFPISRPNLTFSTLTVSNMSPEDSSIYLCSVGQGTKTQYFGPGTRLLVL.

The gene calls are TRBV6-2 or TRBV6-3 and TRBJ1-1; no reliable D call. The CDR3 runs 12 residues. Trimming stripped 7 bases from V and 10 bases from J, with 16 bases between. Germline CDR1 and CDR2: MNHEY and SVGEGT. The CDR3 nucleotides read TGTGCCAGCATTGGTCCCTGGTTGGGAGCTTTCTTT. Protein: CASIGPWLGAFF.

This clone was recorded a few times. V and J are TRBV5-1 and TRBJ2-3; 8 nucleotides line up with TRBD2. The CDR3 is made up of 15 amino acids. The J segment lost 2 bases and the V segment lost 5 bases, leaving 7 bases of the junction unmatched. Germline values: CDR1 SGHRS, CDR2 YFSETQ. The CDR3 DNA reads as TGCGCCAGCAGGGAAAGCGGGGGCCACACAGATACGCAGTATTTT. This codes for CASRESGGHTDTQYF.

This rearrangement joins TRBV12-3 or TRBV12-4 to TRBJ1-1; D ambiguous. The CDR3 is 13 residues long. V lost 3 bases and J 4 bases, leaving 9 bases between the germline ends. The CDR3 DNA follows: TGTGCCAGCAGTTTTCTTCTACTCACTGAAGCTTTCTTT. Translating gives CASSFLLLTEAFF.

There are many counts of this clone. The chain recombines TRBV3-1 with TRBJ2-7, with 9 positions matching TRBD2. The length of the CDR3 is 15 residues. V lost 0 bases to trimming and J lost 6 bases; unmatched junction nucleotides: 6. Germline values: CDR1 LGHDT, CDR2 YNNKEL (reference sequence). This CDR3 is CASSQDPSGMSEQYF. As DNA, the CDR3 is TGTGCCAGCAGCCAAGACCCTAGCGGGATGAGCGAGCAGTACTTC.

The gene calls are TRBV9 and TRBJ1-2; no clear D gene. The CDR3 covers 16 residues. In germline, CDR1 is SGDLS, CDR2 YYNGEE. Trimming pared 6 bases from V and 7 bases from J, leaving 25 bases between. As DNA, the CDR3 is TGTGCCAGCATCCCGTCCACAGAATGGAATTTAGGTGGCTACACCTTC. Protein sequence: CASIPSTEWNLGGYTF.

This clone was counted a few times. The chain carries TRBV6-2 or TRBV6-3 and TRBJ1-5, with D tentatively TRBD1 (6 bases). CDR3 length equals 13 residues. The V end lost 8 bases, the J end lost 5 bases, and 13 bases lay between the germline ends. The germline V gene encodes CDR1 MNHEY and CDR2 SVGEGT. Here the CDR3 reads CASHHGGYQPQHF. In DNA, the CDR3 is TGTGCCAGCCACCACGGGGGCTATCAGCCCCAGCATTTT.

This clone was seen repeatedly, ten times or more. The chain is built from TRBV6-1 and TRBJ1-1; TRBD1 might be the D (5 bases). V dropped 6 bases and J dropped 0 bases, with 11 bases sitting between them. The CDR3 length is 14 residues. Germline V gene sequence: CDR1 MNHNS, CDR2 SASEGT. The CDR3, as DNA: TGTGCCAGCAGATCCGGGACGGTGAACACTGAAGCTTTCTTT. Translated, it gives CASRSGTVNTEAFF.

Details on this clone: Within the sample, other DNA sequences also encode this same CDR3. The CDR3 loop reads CASQTDVPSYEQYF. The CDR3 bases are TGTGCCAGCCAGACGGACGTGCCTAGCTACGAGCAGTACTTC. The chain couples TRBV6-1 to TRBJ2-7; D is undetermined. V lost 8 bases and J 3 bases, leaving 17 bases between the germline ends. CDR3 size: 14 residues. CDR1 is MNHNS, CDR2 SASEGT, per germline.

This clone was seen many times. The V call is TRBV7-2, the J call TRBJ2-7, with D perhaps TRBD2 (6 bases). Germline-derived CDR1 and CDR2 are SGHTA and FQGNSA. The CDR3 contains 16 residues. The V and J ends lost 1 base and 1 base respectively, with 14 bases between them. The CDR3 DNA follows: TGTGCCAGCAGCTTAGTGTTCGGGAGTGGTTCCTACGAGCAGTACTTC. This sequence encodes CASSLVFGSGSYEQYF.

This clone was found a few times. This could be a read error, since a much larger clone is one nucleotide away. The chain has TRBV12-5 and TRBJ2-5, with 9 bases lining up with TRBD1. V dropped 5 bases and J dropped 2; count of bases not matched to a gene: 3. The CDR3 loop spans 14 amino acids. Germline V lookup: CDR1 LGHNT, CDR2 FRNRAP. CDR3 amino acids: CASGMGQGQETQYF. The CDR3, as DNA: TGTGCTAGTGGTATGGGACAGGGACAAGAGACCCAGTACTTC.

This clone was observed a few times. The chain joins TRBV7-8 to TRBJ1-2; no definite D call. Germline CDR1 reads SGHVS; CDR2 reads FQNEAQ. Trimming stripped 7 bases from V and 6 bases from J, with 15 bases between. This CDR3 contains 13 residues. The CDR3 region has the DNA TGTGCCAGCACCTCTTACCTTCGAGATGGCTACACCTTC. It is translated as CASTSYLRDGYTF.

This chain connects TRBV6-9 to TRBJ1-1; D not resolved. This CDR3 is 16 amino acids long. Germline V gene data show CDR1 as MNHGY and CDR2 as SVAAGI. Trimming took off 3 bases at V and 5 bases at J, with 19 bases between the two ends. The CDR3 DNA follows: TGTGCCAGCAGTTACGTATTTCGGGTTAAGAAGACTGAAGCTTTCTTT. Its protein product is CASSYVFRVKKTEAFF.

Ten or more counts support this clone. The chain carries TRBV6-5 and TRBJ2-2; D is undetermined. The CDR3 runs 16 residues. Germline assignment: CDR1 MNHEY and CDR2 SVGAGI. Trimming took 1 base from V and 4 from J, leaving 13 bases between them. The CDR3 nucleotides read TGTGCCAGCAGTTACTGGGCGTCGAAGGGCACCGGGGAGCTGTTTTTT. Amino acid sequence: CASSYWASKGTGELFF.

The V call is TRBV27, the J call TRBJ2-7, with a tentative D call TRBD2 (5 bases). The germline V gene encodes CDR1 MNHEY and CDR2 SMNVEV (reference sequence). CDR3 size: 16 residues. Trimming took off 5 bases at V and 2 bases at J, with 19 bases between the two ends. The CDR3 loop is CASSPTVGRGPYEQYF. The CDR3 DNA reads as TGTGCCAGCAGTCCAACAGTTGGTAGAGGGCCCTACGAGCAGTACTTC.